Described below is a single T cell receptor beta chain sequence and its context. This entry comes from a study of technical replicates of blood from several donors. Repertoires were generated with immunoSEQ multiplex PCR, while TCRdb's copy carries only in-frame clones and drops some. The sample shows some 63,000 clones, just under 90% of them seen only once. This CDR3 is built from 14 residues. The J segment lost 0 bases and the V segment lost 5 bases, leaving 1 base of the junction unmatched. CDR1 and CDR2 from the germline V gene are SEHNR and FQNEAQ (reference sequence). Sequences were obtained from PBMCs. V usage is TRBV7-9 and J usage is TRBJ1-5; the match to TRBD1 covers 7 bases. This TCR was sampled from a human donor in good health. Some clones in this sample may be carry-over from other donors' samples. CDR3 nucleotides: TGTGCCAGCAGCAGACAGGGTAGCAATCAGCCCCAGCATTTT. As protein: CASSRQGSNQPQHF. The full variable domain, its missing parts supplied by reference TRBV7-9 and TRBJ1-5, is DTGVSQNPRHKITKRGQNVTFRCDPISEHNRLYWYRQTLGQGPEFLTYFQNEAQLEKSRLLSDRFSAERPKGSFSTLEIQRTEQGDSAMYLCASSRQGSNQPQHFGDGTRLSIL.